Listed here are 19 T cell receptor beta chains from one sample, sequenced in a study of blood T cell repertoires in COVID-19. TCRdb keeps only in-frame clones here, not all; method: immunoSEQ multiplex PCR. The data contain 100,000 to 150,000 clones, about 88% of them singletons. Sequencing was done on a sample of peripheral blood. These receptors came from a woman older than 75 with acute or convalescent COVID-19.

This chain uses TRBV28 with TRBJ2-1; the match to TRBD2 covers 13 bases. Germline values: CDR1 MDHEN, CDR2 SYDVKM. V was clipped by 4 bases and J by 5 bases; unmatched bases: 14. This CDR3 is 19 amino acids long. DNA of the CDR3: TGTGCCAGCAGTTACCTTCTGAGACTAGCGGGAGGTCAAAACAATGAGCAGTTCTTC. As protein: CASSYLLRLAGGQNNEQFF.

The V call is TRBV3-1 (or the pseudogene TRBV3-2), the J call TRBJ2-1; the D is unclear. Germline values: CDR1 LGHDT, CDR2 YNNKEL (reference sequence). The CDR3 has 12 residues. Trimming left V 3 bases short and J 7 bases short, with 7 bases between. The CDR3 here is CASSHLGNEQFF. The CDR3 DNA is TGTGCCAGCAGCCACCTAGGTAATGAGCAGTTCTTC.

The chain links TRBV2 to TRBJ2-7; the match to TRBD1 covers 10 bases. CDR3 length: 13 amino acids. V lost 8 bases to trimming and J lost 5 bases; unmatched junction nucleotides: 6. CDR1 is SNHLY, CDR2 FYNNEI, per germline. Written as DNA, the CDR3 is TGTGCCAGCGACAGGGGGCGCAGCGACGAGCAGTACTTC. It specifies CASDRGRSDEQYF.

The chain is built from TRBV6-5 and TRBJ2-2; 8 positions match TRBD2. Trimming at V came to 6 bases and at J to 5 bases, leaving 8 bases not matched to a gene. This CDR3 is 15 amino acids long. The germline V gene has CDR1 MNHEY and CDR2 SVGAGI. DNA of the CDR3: TGTGCCAGCAGAGTAGCGGGGCCCGGGACCGGGGAGCTGTTTTTT. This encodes CASRVAGPGTGELFF.

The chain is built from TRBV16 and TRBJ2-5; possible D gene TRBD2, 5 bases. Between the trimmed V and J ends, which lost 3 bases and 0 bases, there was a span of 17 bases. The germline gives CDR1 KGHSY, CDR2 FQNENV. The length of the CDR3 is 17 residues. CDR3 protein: CASSQPGYSRYQETQYF. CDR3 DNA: TGTGCCAGCAGCCAGCCGGGGTATAGCAGGTACCAAGAGACCCAGTACTTC.

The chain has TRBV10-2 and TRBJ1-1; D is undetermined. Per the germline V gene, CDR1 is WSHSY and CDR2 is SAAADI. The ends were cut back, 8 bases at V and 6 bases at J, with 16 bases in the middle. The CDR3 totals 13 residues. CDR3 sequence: CASLSSAGAEAFF. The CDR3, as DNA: TGCGCCAGCCTGAGCTCCGCGGGCGCTGAAGCTTTCTTT.

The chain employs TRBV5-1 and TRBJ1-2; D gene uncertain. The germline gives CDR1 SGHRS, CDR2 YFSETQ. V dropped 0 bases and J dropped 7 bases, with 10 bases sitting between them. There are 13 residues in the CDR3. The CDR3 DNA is TGCGCCAGCAGCTTGGGCGACTTGGGTGGCTACACCTTC. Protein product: CASSLGDLGGYTF.

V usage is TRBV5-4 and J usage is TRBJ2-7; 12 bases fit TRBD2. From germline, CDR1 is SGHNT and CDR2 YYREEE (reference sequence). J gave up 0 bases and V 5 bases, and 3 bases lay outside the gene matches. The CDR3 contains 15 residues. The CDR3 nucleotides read TGTGCCAGCAGTCTGGGACTAGCGGGCTCCTACGAGCAGTACTTC. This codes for CASSLGLAGSYEQYF.

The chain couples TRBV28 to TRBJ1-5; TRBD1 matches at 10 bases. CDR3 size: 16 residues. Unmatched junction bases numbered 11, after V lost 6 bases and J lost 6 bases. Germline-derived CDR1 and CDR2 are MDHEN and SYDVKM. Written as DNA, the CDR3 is TGTGCCAGCAGAACCTGGACAGGGGGAGGCGGTCAGCCCCAGCATTTT. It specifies CASRTWTGGGGQPQHF.

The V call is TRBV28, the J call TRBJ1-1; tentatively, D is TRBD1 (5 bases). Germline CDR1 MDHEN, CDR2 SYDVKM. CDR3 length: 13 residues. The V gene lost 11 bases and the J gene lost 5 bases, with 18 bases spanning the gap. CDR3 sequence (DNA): TGTGCCTCCTACCTGGGGGGGGGTACTGAAGCTTTCTTT. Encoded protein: CASYLGGGTEAFF. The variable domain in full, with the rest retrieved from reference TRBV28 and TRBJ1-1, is DVKVTQSSRYLVKRTGEKVFLECVQDMDHENMFWYRQDPGLGLRLIYFSYDVKMKEKGDIPEGYSVSREKKERFSLILESASTNQTSMYLCASYLGGGTEAFFGQGTRLTVV.

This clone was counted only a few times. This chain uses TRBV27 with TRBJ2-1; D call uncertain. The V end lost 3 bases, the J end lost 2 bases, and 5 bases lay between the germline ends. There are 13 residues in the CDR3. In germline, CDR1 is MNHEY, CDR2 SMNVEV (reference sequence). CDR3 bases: TGTGCCAGCAGTTTGAGGACCTACAATGAGCAGTTCTTC. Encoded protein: CASSLRTYNEQFF.

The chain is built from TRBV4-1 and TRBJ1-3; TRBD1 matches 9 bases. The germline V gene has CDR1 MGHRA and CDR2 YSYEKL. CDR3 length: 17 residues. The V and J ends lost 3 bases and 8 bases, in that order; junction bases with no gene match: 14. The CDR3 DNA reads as TGCGCCAGCAGCCAGCTTGTTACCGGGACAGGGAAAGACACCATATATTTT. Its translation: CASSQLVTGTGKDTIYF.

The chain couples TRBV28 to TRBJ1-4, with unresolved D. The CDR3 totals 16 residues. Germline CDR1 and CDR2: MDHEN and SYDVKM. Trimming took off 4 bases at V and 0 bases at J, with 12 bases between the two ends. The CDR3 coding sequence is TGTGCCAGCAGTTCAAGCAGGATCGCAACTAATGAAAAACTGTTTTTT. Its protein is CASSSSRIATNEKLFF.

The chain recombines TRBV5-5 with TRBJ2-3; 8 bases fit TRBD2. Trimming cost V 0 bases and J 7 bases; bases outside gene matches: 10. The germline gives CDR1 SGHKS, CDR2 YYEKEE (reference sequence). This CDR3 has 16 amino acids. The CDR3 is CASSLATSGRTNTQYF. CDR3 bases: TGTGCCAGCAGCTTGGCCACTAGCGGTAGGACTAATACGCAGTATTTT.

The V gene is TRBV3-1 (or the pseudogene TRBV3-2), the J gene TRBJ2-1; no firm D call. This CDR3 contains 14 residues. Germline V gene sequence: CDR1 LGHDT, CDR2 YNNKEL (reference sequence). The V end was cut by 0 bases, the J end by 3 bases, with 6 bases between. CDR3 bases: TGTGCCAGCAGCCAAGATGGGCGCTACAATGAGCAGTTCTTC. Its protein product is CASSQDGRYNEQFF.

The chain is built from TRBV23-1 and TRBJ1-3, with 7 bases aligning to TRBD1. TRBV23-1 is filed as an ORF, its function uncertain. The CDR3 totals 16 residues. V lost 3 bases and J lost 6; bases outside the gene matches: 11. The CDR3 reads CASSHKGTVRQNTIYF. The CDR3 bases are TGCGCCAGCAGTCATAAAGGGACAGTACGACAAAACACCATATATTTT.

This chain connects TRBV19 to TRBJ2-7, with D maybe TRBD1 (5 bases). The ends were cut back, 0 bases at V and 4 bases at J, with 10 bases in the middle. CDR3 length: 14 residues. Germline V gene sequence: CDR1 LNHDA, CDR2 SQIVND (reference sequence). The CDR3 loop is CASSIEVGPYEQYF. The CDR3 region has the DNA TGTGCCAGTAGTATAGAGGTGGGGCCGTACGAGCAGTACTTC.

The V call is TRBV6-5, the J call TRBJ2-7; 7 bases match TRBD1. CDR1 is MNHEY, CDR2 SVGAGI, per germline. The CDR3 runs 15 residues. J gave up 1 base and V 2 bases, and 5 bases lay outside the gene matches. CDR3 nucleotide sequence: TGTGCCAGCAGTTACGCAGGGGGTGCATCCTACGAGCAGTACTTC. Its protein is CASSYAGGASYEQYF.

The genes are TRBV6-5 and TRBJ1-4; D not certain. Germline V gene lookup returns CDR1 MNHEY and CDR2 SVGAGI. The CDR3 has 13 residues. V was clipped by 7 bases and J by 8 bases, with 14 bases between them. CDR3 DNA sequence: TGTGCCAGCAAGAGGGATCTAACAGAAAAACTGTTTTTT. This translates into CASKRDLTEKLFF.